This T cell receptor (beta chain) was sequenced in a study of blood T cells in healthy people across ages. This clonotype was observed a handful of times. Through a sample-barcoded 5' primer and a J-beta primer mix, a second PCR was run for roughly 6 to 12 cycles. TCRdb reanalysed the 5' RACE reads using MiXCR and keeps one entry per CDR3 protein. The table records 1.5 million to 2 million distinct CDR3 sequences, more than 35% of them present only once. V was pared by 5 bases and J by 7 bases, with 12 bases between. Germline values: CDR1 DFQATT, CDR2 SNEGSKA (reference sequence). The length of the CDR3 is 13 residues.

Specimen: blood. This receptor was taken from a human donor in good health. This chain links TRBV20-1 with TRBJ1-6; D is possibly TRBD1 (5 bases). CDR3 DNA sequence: TGCAGTGCTTCGATTGGGGGGAATTCACCCCTCCACTTT. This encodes CSASIGGNSPLHF.